This T cell receptor (beta chain) was captured in a study of blood T cell repertoires in COVID-19. For the study at large: Samples representing acute and convalescent COVID-19 were sourced from the United States, Italy and Spain. In each case, the material was cDNA or gDNA derived from T cells, B-cell-depleted T cells, or PBMCs.

The data were produced by immunoSEQ multiplex PCR, yet TCRdb's version contains in-frame clones alone and is incomplete. The sample lists around 450,000 clones; 90% were seen once. The cohort comprised adults aged about 18 to 100 years residing in about 25 US areas. The V gene lost 0 bases and the J gene lost 6 bases, with 8 bases spanning the gap. CDR3 size: 14 residues. Germline assignment: CDR1 SNHLY and CDR2 FYNNEI. Sequencing was carried out using PBMCs or T cells enriched from blood (not recorded which). This chain connects TRBV2 to TRBJ1-4; D uncertain. The source is a man aged 18 to 29 who had recovered from COVID-19. CDR3 bases: TGTGCCAGCAGTGAAGCCGCGTTCGATGAAAAACTGTTTTTT. It is translated as CASSEAAFDEKLFF.